This TCR beta chain was captured in a study of cytomegalovirus exposure and HLA in healthy donors (dated by TCRdb to about 2017). Looking at the study overall: In an earlier analysis of some 550 of the donors, 250 to 350 Gb of sequence data and 100 million or so unique TCR beta sequences from 180 million or so T cells were reported. An early release covering roughly 600 HLA-typed donors comprised 250 to 350 gigabases of sequencing data and around 80 million unique TCR sequences. The genetic ancestry cluster associated with self-reported Caucasian donors included about four fifths of the roughly 410 genotyped donors. The study aimed to test whether cataloging public T cell receptors could reveal signatures of past pathogen exposure. Using immunosequencing, the study profiled T cell repertoires from 640 or so subjects and related those repertoires to cytomegalovirus serostatus. Along with the roughly 700-subject first cohort, a separate validation cohort of over a hundred different subjects was used. The study combined high-throughput TCR immunosequencing, statistical association of individual TCRs with disease status, and machine learning to predict cytomegalovirus infection status. In a later analysis, previously published TCR beta repertoires from 666 donors were re-analyzed and high-resolution HLA genotyping was added so that TCR occurrence patterns could be studied. In the later analysis, no new phenotypic data were used to find candidate immune exposures; instead, reliance was placed on TCR beta sequences and their occurrence across donors. An earlier analysis of approximately 580 of the donors used high-throughput TCR beta sequencing to judge whether each TCR beta V gene segment behaved as functional or pseudogenic. Donor age, sex, ethnicity and CMV serostatus were compiled together with the repertoire data. In a later genetic analysis, genome-wide SNP genotypes for about three fifths of the 666 donors were used, and that subset was treated as a discovery cohort. All discovery cohort repertoires had been generated on a single sequencing platform. Both class I and class II loci were covered by HLA typing, at four-digit resolution. The number of typed donors differed by locus: roughly 620-630 for A, B, C, DRB1 and DQB1; 522 for DQA1; 600 to 610 for DPA1; and around 490 for DPB1. Because of strong linkage in the cohort, roughly five DR-DQ haplotypes were treated as single units for association and clustering. Among around 400 genotyped donors of the cohort, an average of approximately 200,000 unique TCR beta nucleotide sequences was sequenced per donor, of which 15% to 20% were non-productive.

Library preparation was by the immunoSEQ multiplex PCR assay. The multiplex PCR relied on a mix of 60 forward primers for TCR Vbeta segments and 13 reverse primers for TCR Jbeta segments. Amplification of the CDR3 region of rearranged TCR beta genes was performed with a multiplex PCR assay on genomic DNA. On the Illumina HiSeq System, the amplified TCR beta libraries were sequenced as 87-base-pair reads. Under the source paper's analysis protocol: In a later analysis, some 80 million unique TCR beta chains were counted across the approximately 640 repertoires, and approximately 9.9 million of these chains were shared by at least two donors. To remove PCR and sequencing errors, raw reads were error-corrected and collapsed into unique sequences using a nearest-neighbor algorithm that merged closely related sequences. V, D and J gene segments were assigned by aligning CDR3 sequences to IMGT reference sequences. For a sequence to be retained, a match of at least six nucleotides was required to both a V gene segment and a J gene segment. A rearrangement was called productive if the CDR3 had no stop codons and remained in frame with V and J, and every other rearrangement was called non-productive. CDR3 was defined according to IMGT convention as the region running from the second conserved V-encoded cysteine to the conserved J-encoded phenylalanine. Sequences without an unambiguous match to a single V gene segment were excluded from the earlier analysis of 587 of the donors. An earlier analysis of under 750 of the donors called V segments functional above 56.7% productive rearrangements and segregating when the between-donor standard deviation exceeded 5%. A statistical classification framework was developed to diagnose cytomegalovirus status using the catalog of TCR beta chain sequences. In a later analysis, TCR nucleotide sequences were compared against IMGT/GENE-DB human TR gene sequences so that V and J genes could be assigned. Using the TCRdist pipeline, a later analysis assigned CDR3 sequences along with most-parsimonious VDJ recombination scenarios. In a later analysis, each TCR beta chain was defined by its CDR3 amino acid sequence together with its V-gene family, and reads lacking a unique V-gene family were excluded. To address suspected cross-contamination and a sequencing artifact, a later analysis removed some 620 highly shared, low-generation-probability nucleotide sequences. For each public chain, a later analysis derived a clonal expansion index from normalized ranks of inferred template counts within each repertoire. In a later analysis, generation probabilities were computed with a VDJ recombination model fitted to out-of-frame rearrangements, and the resulting probabilities were checked against IGoR. In a later analysis, hypergeometric tests were used to score TCR-TCR, TCR-HLA and TCR-CMV co-occurrence, with a repertoire-size bias correction applied to TCR pairs. In a later analysis, false discovery rates were estimated by permuting HLA or CMV assignments 20 times. A later analysis grouped co-occurring TCRs with DBSCAN, adding TCRdist sequence similarity when clustering within HLA-allele-positive subsets. Co-occurrence clustering excluded repertoires with fewer than 30,000 or more than 120,000 public chains, plus five with anomalous nucleotide sharing. TCRdb re-hosts the immuneACCESS table, in-frame sequences only. Its copies lack some clones; in the studies checked, an unresolved V gene accounts for under half of them, and the cause for the rest is not known. The V and J calls and the clone size are those of that table, but D and trimming were determined from the DNA. The table of this sample itemizes about 160,000 clones. The top ten constitute approximately 2% of the sample.

The cohort comprised under 700 healthy bone marrow donors. All cohort members were sampled while nominally healthy, although unrecorded immune exposures were likely present. The donor tested CMV seronegative, placing the donor among the roughly 400 seronegative members of the cohort. A peripheral blood sample was collected from each donor, and TCR beta sequencing was performed on peripheral blood mononuclear cells. The Qiagen DNeasy Blood Extraction Kit was used to extract genomic DNA from the blood cell samples. Paper-wide results and their limitations: A cluster of highly shared sequence variants was judged likely to be a technical artifact of the sequencing pipeline. Presence/absence analyses assumed roughly uniform sequencing depth across donors, an assumption that may not hold. According to a later analysis, TCR association rates differed among HLA loci, with DRB1 alleles showing the most associated TCRs and HLA-C alleles showing the fewest. The classifier was reported to diagnose cytomegalovirus status with high specificity and sensitivity in both the original cohort and the validation cohort. In vitro tests confirmed that a few of the cytomegalovirus-associated TCR beta chains recognize cytomegalovirus antigens. An association between a missense DCLRE1C variant and V-gene and J-gene trimming of TCR beta chains was found in a later genetic analysis and replicated in an independent cohort. The earlier analysis of almost 600 of the donors excluded 15 to 20 rarely observed V segments, including chromosome 9 orphons, because counts were too low. Correlated functional status among segregating V segments might be attributable to linkage disequilibrium, but an unknown experimental factor could not be ruled out. The authors suggested that the approach could potentially be generalized to other disease states and immunological phenotypes. Assigning TCR associations to individual alleles was difficult when HLA alleles, especially DR and DQ, strongly co-occurred. Across donors, most TCR sequences were observed very rarely, whereas some public TCRs were present in many individuals. Compared with the roughly 720-donor mean, donors in an Asian-associated ancestry cluster had fewer N-insertions in productive TCRs, according to a later genetic analysis. In a later analysis, some 17,000 TCR beta sequences were associated with specific HLA alleles at a false discovery rate of 0.05. The 87-base-pair reads could not distinguish some IMGT-functional V segments, including TRBV6-2 and TRBV6-3, so those segments were excluded. The study gave a list of about 150 TCR beta chains associated with cytomegalovirus. A later analysis found that most CMV-associated TCR beta chains appeared HLA-restricted, with HLA associations seemingly driven largely by CMV exposure. For the cohort, immune exposure information was limited to CMV serostatus. According to a later analysis, parvovirus B19, influenza, CMV and Epstein-Barr virus appeared linked to several top co-occurrence clusters. A later analysis found that HLA-associated TCR beta chains were more clonally expanded and had lower generation probabilities than equally common non-associated chains. Because HLA typing was missing for some donors at each locus, association tests included only the typed subset. The cohort was sequenced for TCR beta chains only, and without alpha or paired-chain data the features that could be detected were limited. An earlier analysis of some 590 of the donors showed that most TCR beta V segments appeared in productive rearrangements either about 87% or about 30% of the time, which broadly matched IMGT annotations. A further reported finding was that TCR beta sequences accurately predicted the HLA-A and HLA-B alleles for most subjects in the first cohort.

Counted from cysteine to phenylalanine, this CDR3 has 17 amino acids. The retained sequence is limited to the CDR3, 51 bases, with the frame set at the first base. CDR1 and CDR2, looked up from the germline V gene (reference sequence), are MNHEY and SMNVEV. Compared with germline, V lacks 5 bases and J lacks 3 bases; bases without a gene match: 11. Concerning this clone: This receptor's antigen is unknown.

Sequencing was performed on PBMCs. The rearranged chain carries TRBV27 and TRBJ1-5, with 9 central nucleotides matching TRBD1. The clonotype comes from a man between 25 and 39 years old in good health and CMV-seronegative. Here the CDR3 is given as CASSQNRGQWDNQPQHF. The DNA sequence is TGTGCCAGCAGTCAAAACAGGGGGCAATGGGACAATCAGCCCCAGCATTTT.